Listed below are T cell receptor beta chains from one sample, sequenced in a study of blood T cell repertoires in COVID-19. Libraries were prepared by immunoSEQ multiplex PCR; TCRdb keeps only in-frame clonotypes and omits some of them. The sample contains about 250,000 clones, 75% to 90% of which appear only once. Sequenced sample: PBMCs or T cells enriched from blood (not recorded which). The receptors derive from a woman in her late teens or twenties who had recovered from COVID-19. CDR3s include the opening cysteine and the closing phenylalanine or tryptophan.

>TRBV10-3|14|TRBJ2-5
CAIRATGGQETQYF
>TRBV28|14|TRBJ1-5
CASSFSGVVQPQHF
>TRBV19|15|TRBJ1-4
CASSAYRVFDEKLFF
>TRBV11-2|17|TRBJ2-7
CASSLTSGQGVYYEQYF
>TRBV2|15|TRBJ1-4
CASSGRTGGDEKLFF
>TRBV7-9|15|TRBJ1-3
CASSFGQGRGNTIYF
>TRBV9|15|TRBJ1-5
CASSVADVRGEPQHF
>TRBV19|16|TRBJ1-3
CASSIKSGQEGNTIYF
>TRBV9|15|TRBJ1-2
CASSVAGTVPFGYTF
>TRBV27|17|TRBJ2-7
CASSLRSSGGFSREQYF
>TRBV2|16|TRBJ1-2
CASISGTGGFRYGYTF
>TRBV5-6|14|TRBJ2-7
CASSYRDSSYEQYF
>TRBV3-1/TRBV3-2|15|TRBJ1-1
CASSQGGRLNTEAFF
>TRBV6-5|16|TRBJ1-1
CASSYTGTGTNTEAFF
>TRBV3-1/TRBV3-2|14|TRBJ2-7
CASSQQPTGNEQYF
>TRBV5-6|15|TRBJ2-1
CASSLAGTKHNEQFF
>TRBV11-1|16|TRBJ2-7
CASSLDPDRAAYEQYF
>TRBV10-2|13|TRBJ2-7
CASVEDRGYEQYF
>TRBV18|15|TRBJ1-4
CASSPGNRVNEKLFF
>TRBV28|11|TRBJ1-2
CASTRGYGYTF
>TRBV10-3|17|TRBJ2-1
CATADVAGGLQENEQFF
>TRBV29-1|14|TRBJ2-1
CSVVAGGGYNEQFF
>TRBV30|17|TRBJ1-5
CAWSGGQGGWGNQPQHF
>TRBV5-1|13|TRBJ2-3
CASSFGGTDTQYF
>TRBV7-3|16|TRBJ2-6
CASSFNRATGANVLTF
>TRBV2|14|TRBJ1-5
CASSADRGHQPQHF
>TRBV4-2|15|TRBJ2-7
CASSQERDGAYEQYF
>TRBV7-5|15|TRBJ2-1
CARSSPGQPYNEQFF
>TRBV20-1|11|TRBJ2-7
CSARVSDEQYF
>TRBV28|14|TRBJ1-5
CASSSDRDGQPQHF
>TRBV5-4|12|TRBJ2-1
CASFTGNNEQFF
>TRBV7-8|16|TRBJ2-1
CASSPFSAGGGNEQFF